The present T cell receptor (beta chain) was sequenced within a study of technical replicates of blood from a few donors. This CDR3 contains 18 residues. Sequenced by immunoSEQ multiplex PCR; TCRdb stores in-frame clones only, minus some. This sample has around 97,000 clones, with approximately 96% found just once. The rearrangement uses TRBV21-1 and TRBJ2-7; TRBD2, the table's D call, was not compared with the DNA. TRBV21-1 is recorded as a pseudogene. The sequencing input was T cells isolated from PBMCs. The clonotype comes from a human donor in good health. The CDR3 spells CASSNLAGGPYDSYEQYF. DNA of the CDR3: TGTGCCAGCAGCAATTTAGCGGGAGGCCCTTATGACTCCTACGAGCAGTACTTC.